This is a list of T cell receptor beta chains from one sample in a study of Graves' ophthalmopathy and Graves' hyperthyroidism. TCRdb re-called the multiplex PCR reads through MiXCR, storing one row per CDR3 protein. The data hold about 370,000 distinct CDR3 sequences, with 18% observed a single time. Material for sequencing was peripheral blood. Receptor source: a woman aged 18-30 years with Graves' ophthalmopathy. Each CDR3 is given with its conserved first and last residue. Each record gives: V gene, J gene, CDR3 protein.

v_call: TRBV6-1; j_call: TRBJ1-6; cdr3_aa: CASRTGNGSPLHF
v_call: TRBV5-1; j_call: TRBJ2-7; cdr3_aa: CASSPGVTRSYEQYF
v_call: TRBV7-2; j_call: TRBJ2-7; cdr3_aa: CASSLPLAGAPEQYF
v_call: TRBV27; j_call: TRBJ2-4; cdr3_aa: CASSFWGAKNIQYF
v_call: TRBV10-3; j_call: TRBJ1-6; cdr3_aa: CAISETESSYNSPLHF
v_call: TRBV14; j_call: TRBJ1-1; cdr3_aa: CASSQYQGNTEAFF
v_call: TRBV19; j_call: TRBJ1-2; cdr3_aa: CASSALDRGNYGYTF
v_call: TRBV7-8; j_call: TRBJ1-1; cdr3_aa: CASVIGRTVGTEAFF
v_call: TRBV27; j_call: TRBJ1-1; cdr3_aa: CASRGEVNTEAFF
v_call: TRBV12-3/TRBV12-4; j_call: TRBJ1-5; cdr3_aa: CASSLVRGRNQPQHF
v_call: TRBV20-1; j_call: TRBJ2-7; cdr3_aa: CSARGGGPADEQYF
v_call: TRBV7-9; j_call: TRBJ2-7; cdr3_aa: CASSLLGLGYEQYF
v_call: TRBV11-2; j_call: TRBJ2-6; cdr3_aa: CASLTGSSGANVLTF
v_call: TRBV18; j_call: TRBJ2-7; cdr3_aa: CASSQQGISYEQYF
v_call: TRBV6-2/TRBV6-3; j_call: TRBJ2-7; cdr3_aa: CASRDIYEQYF